This T cell receptor (beta chain) was captured in a study of blood T cell repertoires in COVID-19. As for the study in general: There were acute and convalescent COVID-19 samples, and they came from the United States, Italy and Spain. PBMCs, B-cell-depleted T cells, or T cells were the source of the cDNA or gDNA that made up the material.

V was shortened by 5 bases and J by 2 bases, with 15 bases between the two germline ends. The CDR3 is 15 residues long. Germline CDR1 and CDR2: SGHTA and FQGNSA. Enrolled during active infection, Seattle patients were then followed longitudinally. Original processing notes: Amplifying reference gene primers gave estimates of nucleated cell counts. Method: immunoSEQ multiplex PCR; TCRdb's copy keeps in-frame clones and lacks some. The V and J calls and clone size were taken over from that table, and D and trimming were inferred from the DNA. Here the sample spans 100,000 to 150,000 clones, around 81% being singletons.

The chain couples TRBV7-2 to TRBJ2-5; D possibly corresponds to TRBD2 (6 bases). The TCR was taken from a man aged 25-45 years with COVID-19, enrolled during active disease. The specimen sequenced was peripheral blood. CDR3 residues: CASSPNGGDQETQYF. CDR3 nucleotide sequence: TGTGCCAGCAGCCCGAATGGCGGGGATCAAGAGACCCAGTACTTC.